These T cell receptor beta chains were read from a single sample in a study of cytotoxic CD8 clonotypes in ibrutinib-treated CLL. This table comes from immunoSEQ multiplex PCR, and its TCRdb copy is limited to in-frame clones, with some not included. The repertoire holds roughly 150,000 clones, with approximately 91% as singletons. The input for sequencing was PBMCs, taken at disease progression, from a patient treated with ibrutinib. Receptor source: a human donor with chronic lymphocytic leukemia. The CDR3 runs from the conserved cysteine through the conserved F or W. The D gene is left open where the match is weak. The size of a clone is reported for some rows only, either as once, few or many, or as a class for expanded clones.

v_call: TRBV18; clone_size: NA; j_call: TRBJ1-5; d_call: TRBD1; cdr3_aa: CASTQGGRDQPQHF; cdr3_nt: TGTGCCAGCACCCAGGGGGGACGGGATCAGCCCCAGCATTTT
v_call: TRBV7-2; clone_size: NA; j_call: TRBJ2-1; d_call: TRBD1; cdr3_aa: CASSFYRGRQPSYNEQFF; cdr3_nt: TGTGCCAGCAGCTTTTACAGGGGGCGCCAACCTTCCTACAATGAGCAGTTCTTC
v_call: TRBV4-1; clone_size: once; j_call: TRBJ2-5; d_call: NA; cdr3_aa: CASSQDNREQETQYF; cdr3_nt: TGCGCCAGCAGCCAAGATAACAGGGAACAAGAGACCCAGTACTTC
v_call: TRBV6-6; clone_size: NA; j_call: TRBJ2-7; d_call: NA; cdr3_aa: CATSVGYEQYF; cdr3_nt: TGTGCCACCTCTGTGGGGTACGAGCAGTACTTC
v_call: TRBV30; clone_size: once; j_call: TRBJ1-5; d_call: TRBD1; cdr3_aa: CAWTSGQGNQPQHF; cdr3_nt: TGTGCCTGGACATCGGGACAGGGCAATCAGCCCCAGCATTTT
v_call: TRBV7-9; clone_size: NA; j_call: TRBJ1-1; d_call: TRBD1; cdr3_aa: CATGQGATEAFF; cdr3_nt: TGTGCCACAGGACAGGGGGCTACTGAAGCTTTCTTT
v_call: TRBV5-1; clone_size: NA; j_call: TRBJ1-1; d_call: TRBD1; cdr3_aa: CASSLQTGGEFTEAFF; cdr3_nt: TGCGCCAGCAGCTTGCAGACAGGGGGTGAGTTCACTGAAGCTTTCTTT
v_call: TRBV4-1; clone_size: NA; j_call: TRBJ1-2; d_call: TRBD1; cdr3_aa: CASSQGFGQGSSGYTF; cdr3_nt: TGCGCCAGCAGCCAAGGCTTCGGACAGGGATCGAGTGGCTACACCTTC
v_call: TRBV19; clone_size: NA; j_call: TRBJ2-7; d_call: TRBD2; cdr3_aa: CASRTSGHVYEQYF; cdr3_nt: TGTGCCAGTAGGACTAGCGGACATGTCTACGAGCAGTACTTC
v_call: TRBV19; clone_size: NA; j_call: TRBJ1-5; d_call: NA; cdr3_aa: CASSWGRGASSNQPQHF; cdr3_nt: TGTGCCAGTAGCTGGGGTAGGGGGGCGTCTAGCAATCAGCCCCAGCATTTT
v_call: TRBV9; clone_size: NA; j_call: TRBJ1-1; d_call: NA; cdr3_aa: CASSPQNRNTEAFF; cdr3_nt: TGTGCCAGCAGCCCTCAGAACAGGAACACTGAAGCTTTCTTT
v_call: TRBV2; clone_size: NA; j_call: TRBJ2-7; d_call: TRBD1; cdr3_aa: CASNPTDRGLSYEQYF; cdr3_nt: TGTGCCAGCAACCCAACCGACAGGGGACTCTCCTACGAGCAGTACTTC
v_call: TRBV6-5; clone_size: once; j_call: TRBJ1-2; d_call: TRBD1; cdr3_aa: CASSLSGTGGYGYTF; cdr3_nt: TGTGCCAGCAGTTTATCCGGGACAGGGGGCTATGGCTACACCTTC
v_call: TRBV11-1; clone_size: NA; j_call: TRBJ1-3; d_call: TRBD1; cdr3_aa: CASSQDRSGNTIYF; cdr3_nt: TGTGCCAGCAGCCAGGACAGGTCTGGAAACACCATATATTTT
v_call: TRBV27; clone_size: NA; j_call: TRBJ2-7; d_call: NA; cdr3_aa: CASSLDRTYEQYF; cdr3_nt: TGTGCCAGCAGTTTAGACAGAACCTACGAGCAGTACTTC
v_call: TRBV5-1; clone_size: NA; j_call: TRBJ2-5; d_call: TRBD2; cdr3_aa: CASSLGAGVQETQYF; cdr3_nt: TGCGCCAGCAGCTTGGGGGCGGGAGTACAAGAGACCCAGTACTTC
v_call: TRBV28; clone_size: NA; j_call: TRBJ2-7; d_call: NA; cdr3_aa: CATRRVIGSYEQYF; cdr3_nt: TGTGCCACCCGCCGGGTAATAGGGTCCTACGAGCAGTACTTC
v_call: TRBV6-1; clone_size: NA; j_call: TRBJ1-2; d_call: TRBD1; cdr3_aa: CASSVGQGYGYTF; cdr3_nt: TGTGCCAGCAGTGTAGGACAGGGCTATGGCTACACCTTC
v_call: TRBV7-6; clone_size: NA; j_call: TRBJ1-2; d_call: NA; cdr3_aa: CATNRGGDPYGYTF; cdr3_nt: TGTGCCACCAACCGTGGGGGGGACCCCTATGGCTACACCTTC
v_call: TRBV25-1; clone_size: NA; j_call: TRBJ1-1; d_call: NA; cdr3_aa: CASSEMGQSGAFF; cdr3_nt: TGTGCCAGCAGTGAAATGGGGCAGTCGGGGGCTTTCTTT
v_call: TRBV15; clone_size: NA; j_call: TRBJ1-3; d_call: NA; cdr3_aa: CATSRGPSSGNTIYF; cdr3_nt: TGTGCCACCAGCAGGGGACCTTCCTCTGGAAACACCATATATTTT
v_call: TRBV28; clone_size: NA; j_call: TRBJ1-4; d_call: NA; cdr3_aa: CASDTIIYRPGMSGNEKLFF; cdr3_nt: TGTGCCAGCGACACCATCATCTACAGGCCGGGGATGTCGGGTAATGAAAAACTGTTTTTT
v_call: TRBV4-1; clone_size: NA; j_call: TRBJ1-2; d_call: NA; cdr3_aa: CASSENRKTYGYTF; cdr3_nt: TGCGCCAGCAGCGAGAACCGAAAGACCTATGGCTACACCTTC
v_call: TRBV30; clone_size: NA; j_call: TRBJ2-7; d_call: NA; cdr3_aa: CAWSGGTALEQYF; cdr3_nt: TGTGCCTGGAGTGGCGGGACCGCCCTCGAGCAGTACTTC
v_call: TRBV6-5; clone_size: once; j_call: TRBJ2-7; d_call: NA; cdr3_aa: CASSYSGGDKQYF; cdr3_nt: TGTGCCAGCAGTTACTCAGGCGGGGACAAGCAGTACTTC
v_call: TRBV11-2; clone_size: NA; j_call: TRBJ1-3; d_call: NA; cdr3_aa: CASSSPTEISGNTIYF; cdr3_nt: TGTGCCAGCAGCTCGCCGACAGAGATCTCTGGAAACACCATATATTTT
v_call: TRBV4-3; clone_size: NA; j_call: TRBJ2-1; d_call: NA; cdr3_aa: CASSFGGSPSRSEEQFF; cdr3_nt: TGCGCCAGCAGCTTTGGAGGAAGCCCCTCCCGTTCCGAGGAGCAGTTCTTC
v_call: TRBV5-1; clone_size: NA; j_call: TRBJ1-1; d_call: NA; cdr3_aa: CASSLDTLNTEAFF; cdr3_nt: TGCGCCAGCAGCTTAGACACCCTTAACACTGAAGCTTTCTTT
v_call: TRBV5-1; clone_size: once; j_call: TRBJ1-4; d_call: NA; cdr3_aa: CASSLPQGINEKLFF; cdr3_nt: TGCGCCAGCAGCTTACCCCAGGGGATTAATGAAAAACTGTTTTTT
v_call: TRBV2; clone_size: NA; j_call: TRBJ2-1; d_call: TRBD1; cdr3_aa: CAISGTDYNEQFF; cdr3_nt: TGTGCCATCTCCGGGACAGACTACAATGAGCAGTTCTTC
v_call: TRBV9; clone_size: once; j_call: TRBJ2-2; d_call: TRBD2; cdr3_aa: CASSDGTSGHTGELFF; cdr3_nt: TGTGCCAGCAGCGACGGGACTAGCGGGCACACCGGGGAGCTGTTTTTT
v_call: TRBV11-2; clone_size: NA; j_call: TRBJ2-1; d_call: TRBD2; cdr3_aa: CASSFSAGTSSYNEQFF; cdr3_nt: TGTGCCAGCAGCTTTTCGGCCGGGACTAGCTCTTACAATGAGCAGTTCTTC
v_call: TRBV28; clone_size: NA; j_call: TRBJ1-1; d_call: NA; cdr3_aa: CASSFAGPEAFF; cdr3_nt: TGTGCCAGCAGTTTTGCAGGGCCCGAAGCTTTCTTT
v_call: TRBV7-9; clone_size: few; j_call: TRBJ1-2; d_call: TRBD1; cdr3_aa: CASSLERDRGSYGYTF; cdr3_nt: TGTGCCAGCAGCTTGGAAAGGGACAGGGGGTCTTATGGCTACACCTTC
v_call: TRBV4-3; clone_size: NA; j_call: TRBJ1-2; d_call: NA; cdr3_aa: CASSQILTGDYGYTF; cdr3_nt: TGCGCCAGCAGCCAGATCCTGACAGGAGACTATGGCTACACCTTC
v_call: TRBV5-1; clone_size: NA; j_call: TRBJ1-1; d_call: TRBD1; cdr3_aa: CASSDRDSLNTEAFF; cdr3_nt: TGCGCCAGCAGCGACCGGGACAGTCTGAACACTGAAGCTTTCTTT
v_call: TRBV7-2; clone_size: NA; j_call: TRBJ1-2; d_call: NA; cdr3_aa: CASRSDGSNYGYTF; cdr3_nt: TGTGCCAGCAGGTCAGACGGCAGTAACTATGGCTACACCTTC
v_call: TRBV29-1; clone_size: once; j_call: TRBJ1-1; d_call: NA; cdr3_aa: CSQARTNTEAFF; cdr3_nt: TGCAGCCAGGCGCGTACGAACACTGAAGCTTTCTTT
v_call: TRBV7-3; clone_size: NA; j_call: TRBJ2-1; d_call: NA; cdr3_aa: CASSSNTYNEQFF; cdr3_nt: TGTGCCAGCAGCTCGAATACCTACAATGAGCAGTTCTTC
v_call: TRBV11-2; clone_size: NA; j_call: TRBJ1-2; d_call: NA; cdr3_aa: CASSLARRNYGYTF; cdr3_nt: TGTGCCAGCAGCTTAGCACGGAGAAACTATGGCTACACCTTC
v_call: TRBV28; clone_size: NA; j_call: TRBJ2-1; d_call: TRBD2; cdr3_aa: CASSAGTSGRYNEQFF; cdr3_nt: TGTGCCAGCAGTGCCGGGACTAGCGGGAGGTACAATGAGCAGTTCTTC
v_call: TRBV12-2; clone_size: NA; j_call: TRBJ2-5; d_call: NA; cdr3_aa: CASRLEGQGAETQYF; cdr3_nt: TGTGCAAGTCGCTTAGAGGGACAGGGGGCCGAGACCCAGTACTTC
v_call: TRBV11-3; clone_size: NA; j_call: TRBJ2-7; d_call: TRBD1; cdr3_aa: CASSQRQGPYEQYF; cdr3_nt: TGTGCCAGCAGCCAAAGACAGGGTCCGTACGAGCAGTACTTC
v_call: TRBV27; clone_size: NA; j_call: TRBJ1-2; d_call: NA; cdr3_aa: CASSPLGPRVGAYTF; cdr3_nt: TGTGCCAGCAGTCCGCTAGGTCCCAGGGTCGGGGCCTACACCTTC
v_call: TRBV19; clone_size: NA; j_call: TRBJ2-7; d_call: TRBD2; cdr3_aa: CASSTSGGGANEQYF; cdr3_nt: TGTGCCAGTAGTACCTCGGGAGGAGGGGCGAACGAGCAGTACTTC
v_call: TRBV7-9; clone_size: NA; j_call: TRBJ1-1; d_call: NA; cdr3_aa: CASSLVAIAEAFF; cdr3_nt: TGTGCCAGCAGCTTAGTGGCCATAGCTGAAGCTTTCTTT
v_call: TRBV9; clone_size: NA; j_call: TRBJ2-4; d_call: NA; cdr3_aa: CASSVGEGYHIQYF; cdr3_nt: TGTGCCAGCAGCGTAGGGGAAGGGTATCACATTCAGTACTTC
v_call: TRBV6-1; clone_size: NA; j_call: TRBJ2-7; d_call: NA; cdr3_aa: CASSDGGSNRGWALEQYF; cdr3_nt: TGTGCCAGCAGTGATGGCGGCAGTAACCGCGGATGGGCGTTGGAGCAGTACTTC
v_call: TRBV29-1; clone_size: NA; j_call: TRBJ1-2; d_call: TRBD1; cdr3_aa: CSVSRTGDGYTF; cdr3_nt: TGCAGCGTTTCTCGCACAGGGGATGGCTACACCTTC
v_call: TRBV27; clone_size: few; j_call: TRBJ1-2; d_call: TRBD1; cdr3_aa: CASAATGRPGGGYTF; cdr3_nt: TGTGCCAGCGCCGCGACAGGGAGACCTGGTGGGGGCTACACCTTC
v_call: TRBV6-5; clone_size: NA; j_call: TRBJ1-2; d_call: TRBD1; cdr3_aa: CASSADPRQGRGYTF; cdr3_nt: TGTGCCAGCAGTGCAGATCCTAGACAGGGAAGGGGCTACACCTTC
v_call: TRBV28; clone_size: few; j_call: TRBJ1-5; d_call: NA; cdr3_aa: CASSFRGYIDQPQHF; cdr3_nt: TGTGCCAGCAGTTTCCGTGGGTATATAGACCAGCCCCAGCATTTT
v_call: TRBV5-1; clone_size: NA; j_call: TRBJ1-3; d_call: TRBD1; cdr3_aa: CASSFGQGKTGNTIYF; cdr3_nt: TGCGCCAGCAGCTTCGGACAGGGAAAGACTGGAAACACCATATATTTT
v_call: TRBV4-3; clone_size: NA; j_call: TRBJ1-3; d_call: NA; cdr3_aa: CASSQGVGGENTIYF; cdr3_nt: TGCGCCAGCAGCCAAGGAGTAGGGGGAGAAAACACCATATATTTT
v_call: TRBV7-9; clone_size: NA; j_call: TRBJ1-2; d_call: NA; cdr3_aa: CASSSGRHLYGYTF; cdr3_nt: TGTGCCAGCAGCTCCGGACGGCATCTCTATGGCTACACCTTC
v_call: TRBV9; clone_size: once; j_call: TRBJ1-2; d_call: TRBD1; cdr3_aa: CASSLTGTGEGYTF; cdr3_nt: TGTGCCAGCAGCCTTACCGGGACAGGGGAGGGCTACACCTTC
v_call: TRBV7-9; clone_size: NA; j_call: TRBJ2-3; d_call: TRBD1; cdr3_aa: CASSPSGTGGGTDTQYF; cdr3_nt: TGTGCCAGCAGCCCCTCCGGGACAGGGGGAGGCACAGATACGCAGTATTTT
v_call: TRBV2; clone_size: NA; j_call: TRBJ2-1; d_call: TRBD1; cdr3_aa: CASSDGTGGNEQFF; cdr3_nt: TGTGCCAGCAGTGACGGGACAGGGGGCAATGAGCAGTTCTTC
v_call: TRBV5-1; clone_size: NA; j_call: TRBJ1-1; d_call: NA; cdr3_aa: CASSLAGLQGVAFF; cdr3_nt: TGCGCCAGCAGCTTGGCGGGATTGCAGGGAGTTGCTTTCTTT